The 13 T cell receptor beta chains in this list originate from one sample, sequenced in a study of PD-1 blockade in classical Hodgkin lymphoma. Documented time point: cycle 4 day 1 (C4D1), after around six weeks of nivolumab. Relapse was seen in all patients after autologous stem cell transplantation, and brentuximab vedotin exposure was variable. Libraries were prepared by immunoSEQ multiplex PCR; TCRdb keeps only in-frame clonotypes and omits some of them. This table holds about 110,000 clones, about nine tenths found once. Sequenced material: peripheral blood mononuclear cells (PBMCs), taken before the fourth cycle of nivolumab. These receptors were collected from a human donor with classical Hodgkin lymphoma.

The chain links TRBV28 to TRBJ1-1; unclear D gene. V was clipped by 3 bases and J by 3 bases, with 5 bases between them. CDR1 and CDR2 from the germline V gene are MDHEN and SYDVKM. The CDR3 has 12 residues. CDR3 sequence reads: CASSLRDTEAFF. The DNA for the CDR3 is TGTGCCAGCAGTTTGCGAGACACTGAAGCTTTCTTT.

The chain couples TRBV10-3 to TRBJ2-7; the D gene is possibly TRBD1 (6 bases). V was cut by 3 bases and J by 5 bases, with 17 bases left in between. CDR3 length: 15 residues. Germline V gives CDR1 ENHRY, CDR2 SYGVKD. Here the CDR3 DNA reads TGTGCCATCAGTGATGATCAGGGGTTTCAAGACGAGCAGTACTTC. This gives the protein CAISDDQGFQDEQYF.

The genes are TRBV6-1 and TRBJ2-7; TRBD2 agrees at 7 bases. This CDR3 spans 15 amino acids. V trimming: 4 bases; J trimming: 2 bases; junction bases outside the gene matches: 8. Germline V CDR1 and CDR2: MNHNS, SASEGT. The chain's CDR3 is CASSVFSGGAYEQYF. The CDR3 DNA follows: TGTGCCAGCAGTGTTTTTTCGGGAGGAGCCTACGAGCAGTACTTC.

This chain uses TRBV21-1 with TRBJ2-5; the tabulated D call, TRBD1, remains unverified against the DNA. TRBV21-1 corresponds to a pseudogene. CDR3 length equals 12 residues. In DNA, the CDR3 is TGTGCCAGCAGACTTCCAGGGAAGACCCAGTACTTC. The encoded protein is CASRLPGKTQYF.

The V call is TRBV6-1, the J call TRBJ2-5; D remains unclear. CDR3 size: 13 residues. Germline lookup yields CDR1 MNHNS and CDR2 SASEGT. V was cut by 2 bases and J by 4 bases, with 8 bases left in between. The DNA of the CDR3 is TGTGCCAGCAGTGAATTCTATTCAGAGACCCAGTACTTC. It specifies CASSEFYSETQYF.

The V gene is TRBV5-1, the J gene TRBJ2-5; D may be TRBD1 (7 bases). Between the trimmed V and J ends, which lost 1 base and 4 bases, there was a span of 14 bases. Germline values: CDR1 SGHRS, CDR2 YFSETQ. The CDR3 spans 15 residues. The CDR3 sequence: CASSLSTGEAETQYF. In DNA, the CDR3 is TGCGCCAGCAGCTTGAGCACAGGGGAGGCAGAGACCCAGTACTTC.

A single count supports this clone. The V call is TRBV2, the J call TRBJ1-2; 7 nucleotides match TRBD1. The trim removed 2 bases at V and 0 bases at J, leaving 6 bases unmatched. The CDR3 sequence is 16 residues long. Germline CDR1 SNHLY, CDR2 FYNNEI. The CDR3 nucleotides read TGTGCCAGCAGTGAAAAGGGGGCAGGGACTAACTATGGCTACACCTTC. Protein product: CASSEKGAGTNYGYTF.

The chain recombines TRBV6-4 with TRBJ1-2, with TRBD1 matching over 7 bases. The V gene end was trimmed by 5 bases and the J gene end by 5 bases; junction bases not matched to a gene: 11. Germline V lookup: CDR1 MRHNA, CDR2 SNTAGT. There are 15 residues in the CDR3. CDR3 bases: TGTGCCAGCAGTCCCGGGACAGAGAGACGATATGGCTACACCTTC. This encodes CASSPGTERRYGYTF.

The rearrangement uses TRBV2 and TRBJ2-7; 10 nucleotides align to TRBD1. From germline, CDR1 is SNHLY and CDR2 FYNNEI. The CDR3 has 13 residues. V gave up 7 bases and J gave up 5 bases; unmatched junction bases: 5. The CDR3 region has the DNA TGTGCCAGCATGCGGGGACAGGGGAACGAGCAGTACTTC. It yields the protein CASMRGQGNEQYF.

The chain has TRBV29-1 and TRBJ1-5; D is possibly TRBD1 (6 bases). V was cut by 6 bases and J by 6 bases, with 18 bases left in between. There are 14 residues in the CDR3. The V gene's germline CDR1 is SQVTM and CDR2 ANQGSEA. CDR3 residues: CSVMVGGAGQPQHF. The CDR3 DNA is TGCAGCGTCATGGTGGGGGGGGCAGGTCAGCCCCAGCATTTT.

This rearrangement joins TRBV12-2 to TRBJ2-5; TRBD1, the D gene given by the table, was not confirmed from the DNA. TRBV12-2 is listed as a pseudogene. The CDR3 extends over 16 amino acids. This CDR3 reads CASRWPDRVASETQYF. CDR3 DNA: TGTGCAAGTCGCTGGCCCGACAGAGTTGCGTCGGAGACCCAGTACTTC.

This clone was recorded only once. V and J are TRBV13 and TRBJ2-3; the D is unclear. The CDR3 consists of 15 residues. Trimming left V 10 bases short and J 0 bases short, with 17 bases between. Germline CDR1 PRHDT, CDR2 FYEKMQ (reference sequence). The CDR3 DNA follows: TGTGCCACCAACCCTCGTGGCGCTAGCACAGATACGCAGTATTTT. Translation gives CATNPRGASTDTQYF.

This clone was picked up one time. The chain is built from TRBV29-1 and TRBJ2-2; 8 bases fit TRBD2. The V gene's germline CDR1 is SQVTM and CDR2 ANQGSEA. V was clipped by 6 bases and J by 1 base; unmatched bases: 4. There are 14 residues in the CDR3. Here the CDR3 reads CSVSLAENTGELFF. CDR3 in DNA: TGCAGCGTCTCACTAGCGGAGAACACCGGGGAGCTGTTTTTT.